What follows are 32 T cell receptor beta chains derived from one specimen sequenced in a study of blood T cells in healthy people across ages. Next came a second PCR, run for 7 to 11 cycles, which used a sample-barcoded 5' primer along with a J-beta primer mix. TCRdb re-called the 5' RACE reads with MiXCR, one entry per CDR3 protein. The sample holds about 1.1 million distinct CDR3 sequences, around two fifths seen once. The sample consisted of blood. Receptors originate from a man aged 18 to 30 in good health.

This clonotype appeared once. The chain uses TRBV9 and TRBJ2-2, with D maybe TRBD2 (6 bases). Germline CDR1 and CDR2: SGDLS and YYNGEE. The CDR3 has 15 amino acids. The V end was cut by 3 bases, the J end by 4 bases, with 13 bases between. The CDR3 nucleotides read TGTGCCAGCAGCGAACTAGCAGGGCCCACCGGGGAGCTGTTTTTT. Its translation: CASSELAGPTGELFF.

The V call is TRBV3-1, the J call TRBJ2-1; 8 nucleotides line up with TRBD2. Trimming took 4 bases from V and 12 from J; bases not matched to a gene: 2. This CDR3 has 11 residues. The germline V gene encodes CDR1 LGHDT and CDR2 YNNKEL (reference sequence). The CDR3 reads CASSRGLAQFF. DNA for the CDR3: TGTGCCAGCAGCCGAGGACTAGCGCAGTTCTTC.

This clonotype was detected once. One end of the junction is discordant with germline, which a read error may explain. As DNA, the CDR3 is TGTGCCAGCAGCTGGGGGACAGGCTACGAGCAGTGCTTC. Residues: CASSWGTGYEQCF. The V call is TRBV7-2, the J call TRBJ2-7; 8 positions match TRBD1. Looked up from germline, CDR1 is SGHTA and CDR2 is FQGNSA. This CDR3 spans 13 amino acids.

The V call is TRBV25-1, the J call TRBJ2-5; D perhaps matches TRBD2 (6 bases). Germline CDR1 MGHDK, CDR2 SYGVNS. The CDR3 spans 13 residues. Trimming shortened V by 2 bases and J by 5 bases, and 9 bases separated the two germline ends. In DNA, the CDR3 is TGTGCCAGCAGTGAAGCTAGCGCGGAGACCCAGTACTTC. Translation gives CASSEASAETQYF.

The chain carries TRBV27 and TRBJ1-5; TRBD1 matches 7 bases. V gave up 6 bases and J gave up 7 bases; unmatched junction bases: 6. The germline gives CDR1 MNHEY, CDR2 SMNVEV (reference sequence). The CDR3 contains 13 residues. This CDR3 is CASRRGGFQPQHF. CDR3 in DNA: TGTGCCAGCAGACGAGGGGGCTTCCAGCCCCAGCATTTT.

This chain connects TRBV5-6 to TRBJ1-4, with 7 bases that match TRBD1. CDR3 size: 14 residues. The trim removed 4 bases at V and 4 bases at J, leaving 4 bases unmatched. Germline V gives CDR1 SGHDT, CDR2 YYEEEE. CDR3: CASSKQGINEKLFF. CDR3 nucleotide sequence: TGTGCCAGCAGCAAACAGGGGATTAATGAAAAACTGTTTTTT.

This chain joins TRBV27 and TRBJ2-7, with 9 bases aligning to TRBD1. Germline V lookup: CDR1 MNHEY, CDR2 SMNVEV (reference sequence). V gave up 4 bases and J gave up 5 bases; unmatched junction bases: 12. This CDR3 is 16 amino acids long. DNA of the CDR3: TGTGCCAGCAGTTCGATTGGGACAGGGAGCTTCGACGAGCAGTACTTC. Encoded protein: CASSSIGTGSFDEQYF.

This clonotype turned up a few times. The chain carries TRBV9 and TRBJ1-2; D is ambiguous. The V end was cut by 4 bases, the J end by 0 bases, with 10 bases between. Germline assignment: CDR1 SGDLS and CDR2 YYNGEE. CDR3 length equals 14 residues. The CDR3 protein is CASSPSRTNYGYTF. The CDR3 DNA reads as TGTGCCAGCAGCCCTTCGCGAACTAACTATGGCTACACCTTC.

This clonotype was recorded once. The chain couples TRBV4-1 to TRBJ1-1; D may be TRBD1 (5 bases). Deletions cut 1 base from V and 4 bases from J, with 13 bases between. CDR3 size: 15 residues. The V gene's germline CDR1 is MGHRA and CDR2 YSYEKL. The CDR3 sequence: CASSQVGRGSTEAFF. CDR3 nucleotides: TGCGCCAGCAGCCAAGTAGGTAGGGGTAGCACTGAAGCTTTCTTT.

The chain couples TRBV20-1 to TRBJ2-7; 10 nucleotides align to TRBD1. CDR3 length equals 12 residues. CDR1 and CDR2 (germline): DFQATT, SNEGSKA (reference sequence). V dropped 5 bases and J dropped 5; count of bases not matched to a gene: 3. For the CDR3, the DNA is TGCAGTGCTCCGGGGACAGGGGACGAGCAGTACTTC. Translated, it gives CSAPGTGDEQYF.

The V gene is TRBV20-1, the J gene TRBJ1-5, with 10 bases aligning to TRBD1. With 7 bases clipped from V and 5 bases from J, the junction kept 5 bases outside the gene matches. This CDR3 spans 13 amino acids. Germline V CDR1 and CDR2: DFQATT, SNEGSKA (reference sequence). CDR3: CSGGQGGDQPQHF. Here the CDR3 DNA reads TGCAGTGGCGGACAGGGGGGAGATCAGCCCCAGCATTTT.

This clonotype was picked up a small number of times. The rearrangement joins TRBV7-9 to TRBJ2-4; tentatively, D is TRBD1 (5 bases). With the DNA end fitting TRBJ2-7 better, the J assignment may be wrong. Germline V lookup: CDR1 SEHNR, CDR2 FQNEAQ (reference sequence). The CDR3 is 14 residues long. DNA of the CDR3: TGTGCCAGCAGCTCTCAGACAGTAAACTACGAGCAGTACTTC. Encoded protein: CASSSQTVNYEQYF.

The chain carries TRBV3-1 and TRBJ2-5, with D possibly matching TRBD2 (5 bases). The tail of the sequence fits TRBJ2-7 better, so the J call may be wrong. Germline V lookup: CDR1 LGHDT, CDR2 YNNKEL (reference sequence). CDR3 length equals 15 residues. DNA of the CDR3: TGTGCCAGCAGCCAAGGGCCTAGCTTTCCTTACGAGCAGTACTTC. Encoded protein: CASSQGPSFPYEQYF.

This clonotype was seen a few times. The CDR3 loop is CASSLPAGTGGRAFF. The CDR3 DNA sequence: TGTGCCAGCAGTTTACCCGCCGGGACAGGGGGCCGAGCTTTCTTT. The J gene is TRBJ1-1, the V gene TRBV28; 12 bases are a match to TRBD1. Germline CDR1 MDHEN, CDR2 SYDVKM. The CDR3 totals 15 residues. V shed 2 bases, J shed 10 bases, and the junction held 8 bases outside the gene matches.

The chain links TRBV7-2 to TRBJ2-7, with D tentatively TRBD1 or TRBD2 (5 bases each). The assigned J gene may be wrong: the sequence end matches TRBJ2-5 better. Looked up from germline, CDR1 is SGHTA and CDR2 is FQGNSA. The CDR3 spans 13 residues. The CDR3 loop is CASSLAPGPTQYF. CDR3 DNA sequence: TGTGCCAGCAGCTTAGCGCCGGGACCGACCCAGTACTTC.

This clonotype has just a few counts. The chain recombines TRBV7-9 with TRBJ2-4, with a tentative D call TRBD2 (6 bases). The V gene's germline CDR1 is SEHNR and CDR2 FQNEAQ (reference sequence). The CDR3 totals 16 residues. Trimming stripped 10 bases from V and 0 bases from J, with 19 bases between. The CDR3 sequence: CATTDPGGTAKNIQYF. As DNA, the CDR3 is TGTGCCACTACCGACCCCGGGGGAACAGCCAAAAACATTCAGTACTTC.

This chain uses TRBV25-1 with TRBJ1-1, with unresolved D. V lost 0 bases and J lost 3, with 11 bases in between. Germline V CDR1 and CDR2: MGHDK, SYGVNS. The CDR3 covers 15 residues. CDR3 nucleotides: TGTGCCAGCAGTGAATACAAGGCCGGGTACACTGAAGCTTTCTTT. Residues: CASSEYKAGYTEAFF. The whole variable domain, filled in from reference TRBV25-1 and TRBJ1-1, reads EADIYQTPRYLVIGTGKKITLECSQTMGHDKMYWYQQDPGMELHLIHYSYGVNSTEKGDLSSESTVSRIRTEHFPLTLESARPSHTSQYLCASSEYKAGYTEAFFGQGTRLTVV.

In its sample, this clonotype was seen many times. The chain carries TRBV12-3 or TRBV12-4 and TRBJ1-1; the D gene is possibly TRBD1 (5 bases). CDR3 size: 14 residues. Trimming pared 6 bases from V and 5 bases from J, leaving 16 bases between. The CDR3 region is CASSRRTGGTEAFF. The DNA of the CDR3 is TGTGCCAGCAGCCGACGGACGGGGGGGACTGAAGCTTTCTTT.

In this sample, this clonotype turned up a few times. The V call is TRBV13, the J call TRBJ2-1, with 10 bases that match TRBD2. The CDR3 extends over 14 amino acids. J was trimmed by 8 bases and V by 4 bases; bases with no gene match: 5. Germline values: CDR1 PRHDT, CDR2 FYEKMQ (reference sequence). CDR3: CASSSGTSAYEQFF. CDR3 DNA: TGTGCCAGCAGCTCCGGGACTAGCGCCTATGAGCAGTTCTTC.

The rearrangement links TRBV10-3 to TRBJ2-3; perhaps TRBD1 as D (5 bases). The CDR3 has 14 residues. V dropped 3 bases and J dropped 0 bases, with 7 bases sitting between them. Germline V CDR1 and CDR2: ENHRY, SYGVKD. The CDR3 loop is CAISEDSSTDTQYF. The CDR3 coding sequence is TGTGCCATCAGTGAAGACAGTAGCACAGATACGCAGTATTTT.

With respect to this clonotype: Germline is not matched at one junction end, which may reflect a read error. The chain combines TRBV7-2 with TRBJ1-1; TRBD1 is a possible D gene (5 bases). This CDR3 spans 13 amino acids. Germline CDR1 reads SGHTA; CDR2 reads FQGNSA. This CDR3 is CASSFGVGTGAFF. Here the CDR3 DNA reads TGTGCCAGCAGCTTCGGGGTCGGGACTGGAGCTTTCTTT.

This clonotype turned up a few times. The V gene is TRBV29-1, the J gene TRBJ2-5; the D gene is possibly TRBD1 (6 bases). Per germline, CDR1 SQVTM and CDR2 ANQGSEA. The CDR3 has 11 residues. With 8 bases removed from V and 11 bases from J, the gap between germline ends came to 18 bases. CDR3 nucleotides: TGCAGCTTTGGACAGTACAATGAGCAGTACTTC. This codes for CSFGQYNEQYF.

The V gene is TRBV2, the J gene TRBJ2-5; 12 positions match TRBD2. The CDR3 has 15 residues. V shed 4 bases, J shed 2 bases, and the junction held 2 bases outside the gene matches. Germline lookup yields CDR1 SNHLY and CDR2 FYNNEI. This CDR3 reads CASSVLAGGQETQYF. The CDR3 nucleotides read TGTGCCAGCAGTGTACTAGCGGGGGGTCAAGAGACCCAGTACTTC.

This clonotype was detected many times. The J gene is TRBJ1-1, the V gene TRBV12-3 or TRBV12-4, with D hard to call. This CDR3 is 12 amino acids long. V was clipped by 3 bases and J by 6 bases, with 8 bases between them. This CDR3 reads CASSLRVAEAFF. The CDR3 coding sequence is TGTGCCAGCAGTTTGCGGGTTGCTGAAGCTTTCTTT.

Many counts were recorded for this clonotype. The V gene is TRBV20-1, the J gene TRBJ2-3, with D possibly TRBD2 on 6 matching bases. The germline CDR1 and CDR2 sequences are DFQATT and SNEGSKA (reference sequence). This CDR3 has 15 residues. The V end was cut by 4 bases, the J end by 0 bases, with 14 bases between. The chain's CDR3 is CSAKIAVTSTDTQYF. CDR3 coding DNA: TGCAGTGCTAAAATAGCGGTAACTAGCACAGATACGCAGTATTTT.

The chain has TRBV6-2 or TRBV6-3 and TRBJ2-1, with 10 nucleotides matching TRBD1. From germline, CDR1 is MNHEY and CDR2 SVGEGT. The CDR3 totals 17 residues. Trimming cost V 5 bases and J 4 bases; bases outside gene matches: 11. The CDR3 protein is CASSPPRGTGDYNEQFF. As DNA, the CDR3 is TGTGCCAGCAGTCCCCCTCGAGGGACAGGGGATTACAATGAGCAGTTCTTC.

This clonotype occurred many times. The rearrangement uses TRBV7-2 and TRBJ2-1; no reliable D call. V lost 2 bases and J lost 8, with 10 bases in between. The CDR3 loop spans 13 amino acids. In germline, CDR1 is SGHTA, CDR2 FQGNSA. This CDR3 reads CASSLPPRDEQFF. In nucleotides, the CDR3 is TGTGCCAGCAGCTTACCCCCTAGGGATGAGCAGTTCTTC. The variable domain in full, completed from reference TRBV7-2 and TRBJ2-1, reads GAGVSQSPSNKVTEKGKDVELRCDPISGHTALYWYRQSLGQGLEFLIYFQGNSAPDKSGLPSDRFSAERTGGSVSTLTIQRTQQEDSAVYLCASSLPPRDEQFFGPGTRLTVL.

This clonotype was observed a few times. The CDR3 DNA reads as TGTGCCAGCAGTGAAGCGTCAGCGAGATTGGAGGGCTACACCTTC. This translates into CASSEASARLEGYTF. The J gene is TRBJ1-2, the V gene TRBV2; unclear D gene. Per the germline V gene, CDR1 is SNHLY and CDR2 is FYNNEI. The CDR3 loop spans 15 amino acids. V lost 0 bases to trimming and J lost 8 bases, with 16 bases between them.

This clonotype was observed a few times. The chain carries TRBV29-1 and TRBJ2-1; 7 nucleotides agree with TRBD2. V gave up 6 bases and J gave up 3 bases; unmatched junction bases: 11. Germline CDR1 reads SQVTM; CDR2 reads ANQGSEA. This CDR3 has 15 amino acids. Here the CDR3 DNA reads TGCAGCGTGCCCCTGGGAGCGGGGAACTACAATGAGCAGTTCTTC. Protein: CSVPLGAGNYNEQFF.

On this clonotype itself: This sequence may be a read error, since a much larger clone differs from it by one base. The V gene is TRBV29-1, the J gene TRBJ1-2; D ambiguous. CDR3 length: 14 residues. The germline V gene has CDR1 SQVTM and CDR2 ANQGSEA. The CDR3 loop reads CGGTDGEANYGYTF. In nucleotides, the CDR3 is TGCGGCGGCACGGACGGGGAAGCTAACTATGGCTACACCTTC.

The chain carries TRBV7-2 and TRBJ1-3; D is undetermined. V was pared by 4 bases and J by 2 bases, with 12 bases between. The CDR3 contains 15 residues. Germline V gives CDR1 SGHTA, CDR2 FQGNSA. The CDR3 DNA follows: TGTGCCAGCAGCTCATTAATAGGGCCTGGAAACACCATATATTTT. Translated: CASSSLIGPGNTIYF. The full variable domain, its missing parts supplied by reference TRBV7-2 and TRBJ1-3, is GAGVSQSPSNKVTEKGKDVELRCDPISGHTALYWYRQSLGQGLEFLIYFQGNSAPDKSGLPSDRFSAERTGGSVSTLTIQRTQQEDSAVYLCASSSLIGPGNTIYFGEGSWLTVV.

This rearrangement joins TRBV12-3 or TRBV12-4 to TRBJ1-2; D possibly corresponds to TRBD1 (6 bases). Trimming left V 5 bases short and J 5 bases short, with 21 bases between. The CDR3 length is 16 residues. Here the CDR3 reads CASSQTPAGDSYGYTF. CDR3 DNA: TGTGCCAGCAGTCAAACTCCGGCAGGGGATTCGTATGGCTACACCTTC.